This TCR beta chain was obtained from a study of cytomegalovirus exposure and HLA in healthy donors. Germline CDR1 SEHNR, CDR2 FQNEAQ (reference sequence). This CDR3 has 15 amino acids. Trimming shortened V by 6 bases and J by 6 bases, and 18 bases separated the two germline ends. With 60 Vbeta and 13 Jbeta primers, the PCR was carried out. Only in-frame clones appear in the TCRdb table, and some are missing; sequencing was by immunoSEQ multiplex PCR. The sample gives some 140,000 clones, roughly 83% of which show up once; over 3% is in the top ten. This sequence originates from a female donor in good health and CMV-seronegative. The chain couples TRBV7-9 to TRBJ1-5; D uncertain. The specimen was PBMCs. This CDR3 is CASSLHGSGGQPQHF. As DNA, the CDR3 is TGTGCCAGCAGTCTTCACGGGTCTGGAGGTCAGCCCCAGCATTTT.